One and the same sample provided the 18 T cell receptor beta chains below, sequenced in a study of shared clonotypes between healthy human individuals. Assay: immunoSEQ multiplex PCR; the TCRdb copy retains only in-frame clones and omits some. The sample contains about 360,000 clones, 73% of which appear only once. The material sequenced was memory CD4+ T cells sorted from blood. The sample's subset: CD45RA-negative fraction. Receptor source: a man between 25 and 39 years old in good health.

The CDR3 sequence: CAWSVASGRYEQYF. The CDR3 region has the DNA TGTGCCTGGAGTGTAGCTAGCGGGCGCTACGAGCAGTACTTC. This chain connects TRBV30 to TRBJ2-7; 8 bases are a match to TRBD2. CDR3 length: 14 amino acids. Trimming removed 0 bases from V and 3 bases from J; junction bases left unmatched: 4. The V gene's germline CDR1 is GTSNPN and CDR2 SVGIG (reference sequence).

The rearrangement joins TRBV27 to TRBJ2-3; 12 bases are shared with TRBD2. In germline, CDR1 is MNHEY, CDR2 SMNVEV (reference sequence). V dropped 5 bases and J dropped 4; count of bases not matched to a gene: 7. The CDR3 contains 16 residues. CDR3 loop: CASSLLAGGPPDTQYF. CDR3 coding DNA: TGTGCCAGCAGTCTCCTAGCGGGAGGGCCGCCAGATACGCAGTATTTT.

This clone has a single count. The J gene is TRBJ2-7, the V gene TRBV19; weak D call: TRBD1 (6 bases). Germline V gives CDR1 LNHDA, CDR2 SQIVND (reference sequence). V lost 5 bases and J lost 1, with 21 bases in between. The length of the CDR3 is 17 residues. The CDR3 DNA sequence: TGTGCCAGTAGTGTCGCCCGGGGACAAGATGATTCCTACGAGCAGTACTTC. Translating gives CASSVARGQDDSYEQYF.

As regards this clone: Other DNA sequences within the sample encode an identical CDR3. The chain joins TRBV7-9 to TRBJ2-3; no clear D. V was trimmed by 1 base and J by 0 bases, leaving 5 bases between them. The V gene's germline CDR1 is SEHNR and CDR2 FQNEAQ (reference sequence). The CDR3 runs 14 residues. For the CDR3, the DNA is TGTGCCAGCAGCTTAGGTCAAAGCACAGATACGCAGTATTTT. Protein product: CASSLGQSTDTQYF.

The chain uses TRBV5-4 and TRBJ2-2; TRBD1 matches at 8 bases. V lost 3 bases, J lost 7 bases, and 11 bases stayed unmatched. CDR1 is SGHNT and CDR2 is YYREEE in the germline V gene (reference sequence). The CDR3 consists of 16 residues. The CDR3 DNA is TGTGCCAGCAGCTCCCCGACAGGGGAGAAAATCGGGGAGCTGTTTTTT. It specifies CASSSPTGEKIGELFF.

The V and J genes are TRBV4-1 and TRBJ2-3; TRBD1 agrees at 7 bases. CDR3 length equals 17 residues. The ends lost 0 bases at V and 2 bases at J; junction bases unmatched: 8. Looked up from germline, CDR1 is MGHRA and CDR2 is YSYEKL. The CDR3, as DNA: TGCGCCAGCAGCCAAGAAGTCCAGGGGGTTCTCACAGATACGCAGTATTTT. Translating it yields CASSQEVQGVLTDTQYF.

A few counts support this clone. The rearrangement links TRBV11-2 to TRBJ2-1; no clear D. With 1 base removed from V and 5 bases from J, the gap between germline ends came to 6 bases. The CDR3 runs to 13 residues. The germline V gene encodes CDR1 SGHAT and CDR2 FQNNGV. CDR3 amino acids: CASSLVWDNEQFF. The DNA of the CDR3 is TGTGCCAGCAGCTTAGTTTGGGACAATGAGCAGTTCTTC. Full variable domain (remainder filled in from reference TRBV11-2 and TRBJ2-1): EAGVAQSPRYKIIEKRQSVAFWCNPISGHATLYWYQQILGQGPKLLIQFQNNGVVDDSQLPKDRFSAERLKGVDSTLKIQPAKLEDSAVYLCASSLVWDNEQFFGPGTRLTVL.

J is TRBJ2-7 and V is TRBV2, with 9 nucleotides matching TRBD2. CDR3 size: 13 residues. Germline V CDR1 and CDR2: SNHLY, FYNNEI. V lost 7 bases, J lost 2 bases, and 3 bases stayed unmatched. The CDR3 sequence: CASTGGRAYEQYF. CDR3 nucleotides: TGTGCCAGCACCGGCGGGAGGGCCTACGAGCAGTACTTC.

The CDR3 sequence is CASSGNTDTQYF. CDR3 nucleotides: TGTGCCAGCAGTGGGAACACAGATACGCAGTATTTT. The genes are TRBV25-1 and TRBJ2-3, with D hard to call. The V gene's germline CDR1 is MGHDK and CDR2 SYGVNS. This CDR3 is 12 amino acids long. Trimming took 4 bases from V and 2 from J, leaving 4 bases between them.

The CDR3 protein is CASSLLGKNNNEQFF. The CDR3 DNA reads as TGTGCCAGCAGTTTATTGGGTAAAAACAATAATGAGCAGTTCTTC. This chain connects TRBV27 to TRBJ2-1; D not certain. The CDR3 is 15 amino acids. Germline V gene lookup returns CDR1 MNHEY and CDR2 SMNVEV (reference sequence). Trimming cost V 1 base and J 7 bases, with 14 bases left between them.

The chain joins TRBV5-6 to TRBJ2-2; 7 bases agree with TRBD1. From germline, CDR1 is SGHDT and CDR2 YYEEEE. The V segment lost 4 bases and the J segment 5 bases; nucleotides outside the gene matches: 14. There are 17 residues in the CDR3. The CDR3 nucleotides are TGTGCCAGCAGCGTTGTTATTACCGGGACAGAAACCGGGGAGCTGTTTTTT. This encodes CASSVVITGTETGELFF.

Comment on this clone: Different DNA sequences within this sample yield the same CDR3. V usage is TRBV2 and J usage is TRBJ2-1, with TRBD1 identical over 11 bases. J gave up 5 bases and V 6 bases, and 6 bases lay outside the gene matches. The CDR3 contains 15 residues. Germline lookup yields CDR1 SNHLY and CDR2 FYNNEI. CDR3 loop: CASRPGQGANNEQFF. The DNA for the CDR3 is TGTGCCAGCAGACCTGGACAGGGGGCAAACAATGAGCAGTTCTTC.

This clone was counted a few times. The chain combines TRBV7-2 with TRBJ2-7, with TRBD1 identical over 8 bases. The V gene's germline CDR1 is SGHTA and CDR2 FQGNSA. The CDR3 consists of 14 residues. V gave up 5 bases and J gave up 4 bases; unmatched junction bases: 7. DNA of the CDR3: TGTGCCAGCAGCCTCTCGGGACAGGCTTACGAGCAGTACTTC. As protein: CASSLSGQAYEQYF.

V and J are TRBV7-2 and TRBJ2-2, with 9 bases fitting TRBD2. This CDR3 has 15 amino acids. Germline loops: CDR1 SGHTA, CDR2 FQGNSA. J lost 5 bases, V lost 5 bases, and 6 bases had no gene match. The CDR3 protein is CASSPGTSRTGELFF. The CDR3 DNA reads TGTGCCAGCAGCCCCGGGACTAGCCGTACCGGGGAGCTGTTTTTT.

Remarks on this clone: The same CDR3 also results from other DNA sequences found in this sample. The gene calls are TRBV2 and TRBJ2-5; D not resolved. Between the trimmed V and J ends, which lost 1 base and 4 bases, there was a span of 10 bases. CDR1 is SNHLY, CDR2 FYNNEI, per germline. The CDR3 covers 14 residues. CDR3 sequence (DNA): TGTGCCAGCAGTGAAGGGACGGTTGGAGAGACCCAGTACTTC. Amino acid sequence: CASSEGTVGETQYF.

J is TRBJ2-1 and V is TRBV9; D call uncertain. This CDR3 contains 15 residues. The germline V and J ends were trimmed by 2 bases and 10 bases, with 19 bases remaining between them. CDR1 SGDLS and CDR2 YYNGEE come from the germline V gene. The CDR3 is CASSVLGPALGEQFF. DNA of the CDR3: TGTGCCAGCAGCGTCTTAGGTCCCGCCCTAGGGGAGCAGTTCTTC.

The genes are TRBV5-1 and TRBJ2-2; possible D gene TRBD2, 5 bases. Germline CDR1 reads SGHRS; CDR2 reads YFSETQ. Trimming removed 5 bases at V and 2 bases at J, with 13 bases between. The CDR3 runs to 15 residues. The CDR3 loop reads CASSLWTGNTGELFF. Here the CDR3 DNA reads TGCGCCAGCAGTCTGTGGACGGGAAACACCGGGGAGCTGTTTTTT. Full variable domain (remainder filled in from reference TRBV5-1 and TRBJ2-2): KAGVTQTPRYLIKTRGQQVTLSCSPISGHRSVSWYQQTPGQGLQFLFEYFSETQRNKGNFPGRFSGRQFSNSRSEMNVSTLELGDSALYLCASSLWTGNTGELFFGEGSRLTVL.

The chain couples TRBV19 to TRBJ2-5, with 7 bases that match TRBD2. Trimming took 4 bases from V and 1 from J; bases not matched to a gene: 9. CDR1 and CDR2 (germline): LNHDA, SQIVND (reference sequence). This CDR3 has 16 amino acids. The chain's CDR3 is CASSRKTSLVQETQYF. The CDR3 DNA reads as TGTGCCAGTAGTAGAAAGACTAGCCTGGTCCAAGAGACCCAGTACTTC.